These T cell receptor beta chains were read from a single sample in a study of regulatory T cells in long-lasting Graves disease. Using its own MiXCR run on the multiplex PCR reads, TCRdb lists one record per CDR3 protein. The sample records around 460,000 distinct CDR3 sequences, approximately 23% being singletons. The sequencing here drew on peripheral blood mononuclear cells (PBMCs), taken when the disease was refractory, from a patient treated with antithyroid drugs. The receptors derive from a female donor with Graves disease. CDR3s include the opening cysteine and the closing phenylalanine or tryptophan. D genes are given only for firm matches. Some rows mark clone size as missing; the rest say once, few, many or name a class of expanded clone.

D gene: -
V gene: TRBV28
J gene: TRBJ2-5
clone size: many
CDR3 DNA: TGTGCCAGCAGTACTCCGAACAGGGAGACCCAGTACTTC
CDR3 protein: CASSTPNRETQYF

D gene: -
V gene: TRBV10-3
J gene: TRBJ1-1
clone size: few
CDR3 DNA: TGTGCCATCAGTGAAACCTCTGGGAACACTGAAGCTTTCTTT
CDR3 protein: CAISETSGNTEAFF

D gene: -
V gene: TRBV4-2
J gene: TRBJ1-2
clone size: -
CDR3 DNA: TGTGCCAGCAGCCAGGAAACAGGGAAGGCTAACTATGGCTACACCTTC
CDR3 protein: CASSQETGKANYGYTF

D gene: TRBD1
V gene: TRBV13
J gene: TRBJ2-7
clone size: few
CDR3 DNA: TGTGCCAGCAGCTTAGCCCAAAGGTGGGGTAAGGGACAGACCCTAGACGAGCAGTACTTC
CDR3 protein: CASSLAQRWGKGQTLDEQYF

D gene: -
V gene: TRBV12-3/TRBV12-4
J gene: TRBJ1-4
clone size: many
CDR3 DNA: TGTGCCAGCAGTTTCCGACAGTTTAATGAAAAACTGTTTTTT
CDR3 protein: CASSFRQFNEKLFF

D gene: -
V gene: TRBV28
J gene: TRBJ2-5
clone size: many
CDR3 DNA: TGTGCCAGCAGTTTCCGGGAGACCCAAGAGACCCAGTACTTC
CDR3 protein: CASSFRETQETQYF

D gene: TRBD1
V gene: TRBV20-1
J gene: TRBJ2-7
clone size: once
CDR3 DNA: TGCAGTGCTAGAGATCGAGGGACAGGGATCTCCTACGAGCAGTACTTC
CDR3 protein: CSARDRGTGISYEQYF

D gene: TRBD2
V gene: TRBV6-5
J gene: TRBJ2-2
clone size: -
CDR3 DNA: TGTGCCAGCAGTTACCTAGCGGGAGGGCCCGCCACCGGGGAGCTGTTTTTT
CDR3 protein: CASSYLAGGPATGELFF

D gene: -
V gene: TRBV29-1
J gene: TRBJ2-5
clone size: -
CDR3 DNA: TGCAGCGTTGACCCCCGGCCCTCAAAAGAGACCCAGTACTTC
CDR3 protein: CSVDPRPSKETQYF

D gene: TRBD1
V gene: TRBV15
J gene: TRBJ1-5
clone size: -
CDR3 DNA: TGTGCCACCAGCAGCCAGACAGGGGAGGGTAAGCCCCAGCATTTT
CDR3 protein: CATSSQTGEGKPQHF

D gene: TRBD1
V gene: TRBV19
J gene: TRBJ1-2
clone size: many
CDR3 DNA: TGTGCCAGTAGTATAGTTTCGGATTGGGACAGGGTCCATGGCTACACCTTC
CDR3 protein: CASSIVSDWDRVHGYTF

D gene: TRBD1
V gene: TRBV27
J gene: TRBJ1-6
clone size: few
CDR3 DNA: TGTGCCAGCAGTTTTCACACAGGGGGGAATTCACCCCTCCACTTT
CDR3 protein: CASSFHTGGNSPLHF

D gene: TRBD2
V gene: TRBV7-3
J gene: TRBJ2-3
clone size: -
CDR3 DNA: TGTGCCAGCAGCGATACTAGCGGGAGGCAGTATTTT
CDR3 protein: CASSDTSGRQYF

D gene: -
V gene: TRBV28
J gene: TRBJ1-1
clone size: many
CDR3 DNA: TGTGCCAGCCGACATGCGACGATGAACACTGAAGCTTTCTTT
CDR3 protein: CASRHATMNTEAFF

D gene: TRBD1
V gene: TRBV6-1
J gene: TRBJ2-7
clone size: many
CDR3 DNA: TGTGCCAGCAGTGAAGGCGGACAGGGATACGAGCAGTACTTC
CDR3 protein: CASSEGGQGYEQYF

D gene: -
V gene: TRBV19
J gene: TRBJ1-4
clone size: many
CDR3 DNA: TGTGCCAGTAGTATCGCTGGAATCACTAATGAAAAACTGTTTTTT
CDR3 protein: CASSIAGITNEKLFF

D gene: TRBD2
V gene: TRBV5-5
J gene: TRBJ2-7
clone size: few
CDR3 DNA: TGTGCCAGCAGCTTAAACTTGGACCGCGCCGGGGGGTACGAGCAGTACTTC
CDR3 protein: CASSLNLDRAGGYEQYF

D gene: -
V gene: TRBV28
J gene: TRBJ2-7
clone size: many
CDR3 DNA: TGTGCCAGCAGCCCAGCTGTACTTAGCTCCTACGAGCAGTACTTC
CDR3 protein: CASSPAVLSSYEQYF

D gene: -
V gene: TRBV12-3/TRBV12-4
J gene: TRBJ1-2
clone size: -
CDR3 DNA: TGTGCCAGCTCCCTCCTTCCGGGCTATGGCTACACCTTC
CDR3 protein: CASSLLPGYGYTF

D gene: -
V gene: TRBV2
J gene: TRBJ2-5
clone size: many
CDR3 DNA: TGTGCCAGCACAAGGCCGCTGTCAGGGACCCAGTACTTC
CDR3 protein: CASTRPLSGTQYF

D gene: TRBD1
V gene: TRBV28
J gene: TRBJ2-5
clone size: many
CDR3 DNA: TGTGCCAGCAGGCCGACAGGGGGCTTGAGGGAGACCCAGTACTTC
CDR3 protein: CASRPTGGLRETQYF

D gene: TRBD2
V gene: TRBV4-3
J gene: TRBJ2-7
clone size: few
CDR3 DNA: TGCGCCAGCAGCCAAGCCCCTAGCGGGAGTAAGAACGAGCAGTACTTC
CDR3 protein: CASSQAPSGSKNEQYF

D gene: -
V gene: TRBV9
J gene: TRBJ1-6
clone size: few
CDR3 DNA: TGTGCCAGCAGCGTAGCGGCCTCGCCCCTGGATAATTCACCCCTCCACTTT
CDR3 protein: CASSVAASPLDNSPLHF

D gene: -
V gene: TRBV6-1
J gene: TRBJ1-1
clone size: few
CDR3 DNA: TGTGCCAGCCGCCCAGGGTTTGCTGAAGCTTTCTTT
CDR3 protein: CASRPGFAEAFF

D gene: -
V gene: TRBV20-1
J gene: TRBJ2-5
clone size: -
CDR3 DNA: TGCAGTGCTAGAGATGTGCGCAACCAAGAGACCCAGTACTTC
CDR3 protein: CSARDVRNQETQYF

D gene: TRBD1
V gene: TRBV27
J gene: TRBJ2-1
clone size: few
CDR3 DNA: TGTGCCAGCAGACCAAGGACAGGGGACATCAATGAGCAGTTCTTC
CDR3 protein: CASRPRTGDINEQFF

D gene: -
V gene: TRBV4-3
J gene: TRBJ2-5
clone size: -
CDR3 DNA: TGCGCCAGCAGCCAAGAACAGGAAGAGACCCAGTACTTC
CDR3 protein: CASSQEQEETQYF

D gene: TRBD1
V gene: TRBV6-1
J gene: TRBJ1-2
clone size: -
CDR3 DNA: TGTGCCAGCAGCAGGCCGGGACAGGGGACCGACTATGGCTACACCTTC
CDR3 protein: CASSRPGQGTDYGYTF

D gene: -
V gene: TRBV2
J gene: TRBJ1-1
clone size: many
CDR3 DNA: TGTGCCAGCAGTGTTGACAGTACTGAAGCTTTCTTT
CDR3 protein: CASSVDSTEAFF

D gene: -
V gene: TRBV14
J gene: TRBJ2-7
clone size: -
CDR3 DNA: TGTGCCAGCAGCCAAGTATATGCGGGGTGGGAGCAGTACTTC
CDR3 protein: CASSQVYAGWEQYF

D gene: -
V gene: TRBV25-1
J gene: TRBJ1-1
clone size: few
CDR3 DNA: TGTGGAGGCGGCAACCTGAACACTGAAGCTTTCTTT
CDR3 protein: CGGGNLNTEAFF

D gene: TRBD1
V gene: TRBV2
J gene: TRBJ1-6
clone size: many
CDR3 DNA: TGTGCCAGCAGGGGACAGCACACCTATAATTCACCCCTCCACTTT
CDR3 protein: CASRGQHTYNSPLHF

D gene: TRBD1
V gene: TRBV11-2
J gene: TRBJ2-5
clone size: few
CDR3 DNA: TGTGCCAGCAGCTGGACAGGGGGCATAGAGACCCAGTACTTC
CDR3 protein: CASSWTGGIETQYF

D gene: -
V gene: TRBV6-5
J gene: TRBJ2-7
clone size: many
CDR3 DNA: TGTGCCAGCAGTTACCCGCCGGGCGCGAGACCCTACGAGCAGTACTTC
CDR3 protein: CASSYPPGARPYEQYF

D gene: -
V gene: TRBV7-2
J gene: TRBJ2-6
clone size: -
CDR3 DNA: TGTGCCAGCAGCTCTCCGGGGTTTGGGGCCAACGTCCTGACTTTC
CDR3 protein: CASSSPGFGANVLTF

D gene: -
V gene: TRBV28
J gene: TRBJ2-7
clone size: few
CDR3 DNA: TGTGCCAGCAGTTTACTCAGGGACCCCTACGAGCAGTACTTC
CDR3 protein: CASSLLRDPYEQYF

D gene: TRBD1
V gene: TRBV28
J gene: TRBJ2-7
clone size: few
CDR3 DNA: TGTGCCAGCAGCTCCCGTGACAGGGGGCTCGACGAGCAGTACTTC
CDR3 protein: CASSSRDRGLDEQYF

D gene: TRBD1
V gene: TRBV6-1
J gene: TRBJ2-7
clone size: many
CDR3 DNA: TGTGCCAGCAAACCCGGACAGGGCTCCTACGAGCAGTACTTC
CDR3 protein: CASKPGQGSYEQYF

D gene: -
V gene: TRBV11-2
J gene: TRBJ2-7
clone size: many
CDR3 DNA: TGTGCCAGCAGCTTACCGTCCCTAGCTTACGAGCAGTACTTC
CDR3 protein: CASSLPSLAYEQYF

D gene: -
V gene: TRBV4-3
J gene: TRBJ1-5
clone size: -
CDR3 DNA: TGCGCCAGCAGCCAAGGGGTGCAGGGGCTTGGGCAGCCCCAGCATTTT
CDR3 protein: CASSQGVQGLGQPQHF

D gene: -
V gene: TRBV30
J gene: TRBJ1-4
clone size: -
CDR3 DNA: TGTGCCTGGAACGTGGGGGATGAAAAACTGTTTTTT
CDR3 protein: CAWNVGDEKLFF

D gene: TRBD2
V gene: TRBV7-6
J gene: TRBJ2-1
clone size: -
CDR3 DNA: TGTGCCAGCAGCGTGCCCCTAGCGGGAACTCTGACGGGTAATGAGCAGTTCTTC
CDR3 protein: CASSVPLAGTLTGNEQFF

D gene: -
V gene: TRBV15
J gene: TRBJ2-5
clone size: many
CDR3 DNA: TGTGCCACCAGCAGAGATCTCGGTTATCAAGAGACCCAGTACTTC
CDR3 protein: CATSRDLGYQETQYF

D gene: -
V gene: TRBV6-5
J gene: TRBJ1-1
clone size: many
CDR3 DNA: TGTGCCAGCAGTTACGGGTACGGGAGCGAGACTGAAGCTTTCTTT
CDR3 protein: CASSYGYGSETEAFF

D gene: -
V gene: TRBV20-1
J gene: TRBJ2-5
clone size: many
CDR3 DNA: TGCAGTGCTAGAGATGCCAGGGTGGAGACCCAGTACTTC
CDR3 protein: CSARDARVETQYF